These T cell receptor beta chains were read from a single sample in a study of T cell responses to AZD1222 COVID-19 vaccine. The table came from immunoSEQ multiplex PCR; TCRdb's copy has only in-frame clones and leaves some out. This sample has some 79,000 clones; 70% to 90% occur once, and the top ten carry about 3.5%. The sample was peripheral blood, taken 28 days after the second AZD1222 dose. The receptors here all came from an adult who received the AZD1222 COVID-19 vaccine. CDR3s include the opening cysteine and the closing phenylalanine or tryptophan. A D gene is named only where the DNA matches it firmly. The listing skips clone size in some rows; elsewhere it reads once, few, many or a size class.

D: -; V: TRBV3-1/TRBV3-2; J: TRBJ1-2; size: -; DNA: TGTGCCAGCAGCCAAGATTCGCGGAGGGAGGGCTACACCTTC; CDR3: CASSQDSRREGYTF
D: -; V: TRBV9; J: TRBJ1-3; size: -; DNA: TGTGCCAGCAGCGTTGGACTGGCGAACTCTGGAAACACCATATATTTT; CDR3: CASSVGLANSGNTIYF
D: -; V: TRBV3-1/TRBV3-2; J: TRBJ2-3; size: -; DNA: TGTGCCAGCAAACAGGGCAGCACAGATACGCAGTATTTT; CDR3: CASKQGSTDTQYF
D: -; V: TRBV28; J: TRBJ1-1; size: -; DNA: TGTGCCAGCAGTTTATCGGCAGCGAACACTGAAGCTTTCTTT; CDR3: CASSLSAANTEAFF
D: -; V: TRBV7-3; J: TRBJ1-5; size: -; DNA: TGTGCCAGCAGCTTAAGGCCACCGGGACGTAGCAATCAGCCCCAGCATTTT; CDR3: CASSLRPPGRSNQPQHF
D: -; V: TRBV19; J: TRBJ1-5; size: -; DNA: TGTGCCAGTAGAGGTGGGAATCAGCCCCAGCATTTT; CDR3: CASRGGNQPQHF
D: -; V: TRBV3-1/TRBV3-2; J: TRBJ1-1; size: -; DNA: TGTGCCAGCAGCCAAGAGGGGGGGAACACTGAAGCTTTCTTT; CDR3: CASSQEGGNTEAFF
D: TRBD1; V: TRBV7-2; J: TRBJ1-5; size: -; DNA: TGTGCCAGCAGCTTGACAGGGTCCCCCAATCAGCCCCAGCATTTT; CDR3: CASSLTGSPNQPQHF
D: -; V: TRBV6-5; J: TRBJ1-2; size: -; DNA: TGTGCCAGCAGTCCTCTGGACAGACCAAACTATGGCTACACCTTC; CDR3: CASSPLDRPNYGYTF
D: TRBD1; V: TRBV2; J: TRBJ1-5; size: -; DNA: TGTGCCAGCAGTGAGGGGACAGATAATCAGCCCCAGCATTTT; CDR3: CASSEGTDNQPQHF
D: TRBD1; V: TRBV29-1; J: TRBJ2-5; size: once; DNA: TGCAGCGCAACTCCCGGGACAGGGCCAGAGACCCAGTACTTC; CDR3: CSATPGTGPETQYF
D: TRBD2; V: TRBV4-3; J: TRBJ2-1; size: -; DNA: TGCGCCAGCAGCCAAGATTTAGCGGGAGCTACCTACAATGAGCAGTTCTTC; CDR3: CASSQDLAGATYNEQFF
D: -; V: TRBV27; J: TRBJ2-5; size: -; DNA: TGTGCCAGTAGAAGGGGTCAAGAGACCCAGTACTTC; CDR3: CASRRGQETQYF
D: -; V: TRBV27; J: TRBJ2-4; size: -; DNA: TGTGCCAGCAGTTCCGCAGAATCCCGCCCCAAAAACATTCAGTACTTC; CDR3: CASSSAESRPKNIQYF
D: TRBD2; V: TRBV19; J: TRBJ2-1; size: -; DNA: TGTGCCAGTAGTCCCCCCTATAGCGGGAGGGCTAGGAATGAGCAGTTCTTC; CDR3: CASSPPYSGRARNEQFF
D: TRBD1; V: TRBV14; J: TRBJ1-4; size: -; DNA: TGTGCCAGCAGCCAGTTACAGGGGCTAGCTAATGAAAAACTGTTTTTT; CDR3: CASSQLQGLANEKLFF
D: -; V: TRBV27; J: TRBJ2-1; size: once; DNA: TGTGCCAGCAGTCCCCTGGGTAGCGGCCAGGAGGGTGAGCAGTTCTTC; CDR3: CASSPLGSGQEGEQFF
D: -; V: TRBV30; J: TRBJ2-1; size: -; DNA: TGTGCCTGGAGTGCGGGGAACAGCATCTACAATGAGCAGTTCTTC; CDR3: CAWSAGNSIYNEQFF
D: -; V: TRBV4-2; J: TRBJ1-6; size: -; DNA: TGTGCCAGCAGCCACACGGGTCAGGGCGAGAGGTCACCCCTCCACTTT; CDR3: CASSHTGQGERSPLHF
D: TRBD1; V: TRBV9; J: TRBJ1-6; size: -; DNA: TGTGCCAGCACGCGGGACAGCAATTCACCCCTCCACTTT; CDR3: CASTRDSNSPLHF
D: -; V: TRBV27; J: TRBJ2-2; size: -; DNA: TGTGCCAGCAGGGAGGGACAGAACACCGGGGAGCTGTTTTTT; CDR3: CASREGQNTGELFF
D: -; V: TRBV30; J: TRBJ1-5; size: -; DNA: TGTGCCTGGACCCGAGATAGCAATCAGCCCCAGCATTTT; CDR3: CAWTRDSNQPQHF
D: TRBD2; V: TRBV6-6; J: TRBJ2-3; size: few; DNA: TGTGCCACCCGACTAGCGGAAGGCACAGATACGCAGTATTTT; CDR3: CATRLAEGTDTQYF
D: TRBD1; V: TRBV18; J: TRBJ1-4; size: -; DNA: TGTGCCAGCTCGGGGACAGGGGTTAATGAAAAACTGTTTTTT; CDR3: CASSGTGVNEKLFF
D: -; V: TRBV24-1; J: TRBJ2-2; size: -; DNA: TGTGCCACCAGTGACAAGGGACGGGGCACCGGGGAGCTGTTTTTT; CDR3: CATSDKGRGTGELFF
D: TRBD1; V: TRBV9; J: TRBJ1-3; size: -; DNA: TGTGCCAGCAGCGTAGGGACAGGGGGCACCTCTGGAAACACCATATATTTT; CDR3: CASSVGTGGTSGNTIYF
D: TRBD1; V: TRBV9; J: TRBJ2-5; size: -; DNA: TGTGCCAGCAGCCCAGGGACAGGTCGTTGGGACTTC; CDR3: CASSPGTGRWDF
D: -; V: TRBV7-8; J: TRBJ1-1; size: few; DNA: TGTGCCAGCAGCTCGAGGGGAAGGAACACTGAAGCTTTCTTT; CDR3: CASSSRGRNTEAFF
D: -; V: TRBV25-1; J: TRBJ1-2; size: -; DNA: TGTGCCAGCAGTGAATATGAAGGGGGAGGTGGCTACACCTTC; CDR3: CASSEYEGGGGYTF
D: TRBD2; V: TRBV27; J: TRBJ2-1; size: -; DNA: TGTGCCAGCAGTTTAAGGGCGGCTAGCGGAGAGCAGTTCTTC; CDR3: CASSLRAASGEQFF
D: -; V: TRBV6-1; J: TRBJ1-5; size: -; DNA: TGTGCCAGCAGTGAACTAAGCAATCAGCCCCAGCATTTT; CDR3: CASSELSNQPQHF
D: -; V: TRBV20-1; J: TRBJ1-5; size: -; DNA: TGCAGTGCTAGTGCGGGGAACAATCAGCCCCAGCATTTT; CDR3: CSASAGNNQPQHF
D: -; V: TRBV24-1; J: TRBJ2-7; size: -; DNA: TGTGCCACCAGGAGCAGGCCCCGGTCCTACGAGCAGTACTTC; CDR3: CATRSRPRSYEQYF
D: -; V: TRBV18; J: TRBJ1-5; size: -; DNA: TGTGCCAGCTCACCGGTGGCAGGGAGCGATCAGCCCCAGCATTTT; CDR3: CASSPVAGSDQPQHF
D: -; V: TRBV6-2/TRBV6-3; J: TRBJ1-4; size: -; DNA: TGTGCCAGCAGTTATTCGACAGATGCAACTAATGAAAAACTGTTTTTT; CDR3: CASSYSTDATNEKLFF
D: -; V: TRBV28; J: TRBJ1-4; size: -; DNA: TGTGCCAGCAATGAGAGATCCAATGAAAAACTGTTTTTT; CDR3: CASNERSNEKLFF
D: -; V: TRBV7-2; J: TRBJ1-1; size: -; DNA: TGTGCCAGCACGGGGCCGCTTCTGAACACTGAAGCTTTCTTT; CDR3: CASTGPLLNTEAFF